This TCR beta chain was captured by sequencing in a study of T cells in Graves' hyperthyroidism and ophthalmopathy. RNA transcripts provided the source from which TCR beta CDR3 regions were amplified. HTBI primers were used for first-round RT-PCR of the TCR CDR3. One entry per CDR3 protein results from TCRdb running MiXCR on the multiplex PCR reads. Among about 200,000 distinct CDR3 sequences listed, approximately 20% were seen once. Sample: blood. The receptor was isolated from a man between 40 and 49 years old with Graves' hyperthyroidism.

The CDR3 is CASSEGGTANYGYTF. CDR3 nucleotide sequence: TGTGCCAGCAGTGAAGGAGGGACAGCTAACTATGGCTACACCTTC. The chain joins TRBV6-1 to TRBJ1-2; TRBD1 matches 7 bases. Per the germline V gene, CDR1 is MNHNS and CDR2 is SASEGT. The CDR3 runs to 15 residues. V was pared by 1 base and J by 0 bases, with 2 bases of the junction left unmatched.